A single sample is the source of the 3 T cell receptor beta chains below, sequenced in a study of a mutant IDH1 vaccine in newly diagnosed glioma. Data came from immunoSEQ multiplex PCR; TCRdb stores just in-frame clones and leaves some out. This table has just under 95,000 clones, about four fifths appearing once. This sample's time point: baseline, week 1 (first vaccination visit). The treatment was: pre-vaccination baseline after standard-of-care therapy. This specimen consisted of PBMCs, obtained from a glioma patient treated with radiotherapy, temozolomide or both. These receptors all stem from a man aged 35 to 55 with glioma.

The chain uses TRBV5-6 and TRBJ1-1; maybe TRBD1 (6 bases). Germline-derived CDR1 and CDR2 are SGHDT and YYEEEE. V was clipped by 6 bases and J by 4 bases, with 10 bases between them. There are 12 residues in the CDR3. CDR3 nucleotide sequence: TGTGCCAGCAAACAGGGCTCCACTGAAGCTTTCTTT. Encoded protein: CASKQGSTEAFF.

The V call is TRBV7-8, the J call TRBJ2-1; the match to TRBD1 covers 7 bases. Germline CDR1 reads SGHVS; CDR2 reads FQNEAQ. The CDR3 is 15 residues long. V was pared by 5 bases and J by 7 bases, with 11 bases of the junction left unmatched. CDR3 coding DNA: TGTGCCAGCAGCCCCGGTAGGGGGCGTGGGAATGAGCAGTTCTTC. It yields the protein CASSPGRGRGNEQFF.

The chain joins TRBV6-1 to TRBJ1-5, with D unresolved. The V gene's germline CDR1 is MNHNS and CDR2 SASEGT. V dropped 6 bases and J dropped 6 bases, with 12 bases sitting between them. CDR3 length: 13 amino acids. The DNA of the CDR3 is TGTGCCAGCAGCCCCCTCGAGGGTCAGCCCCAGCATTTT. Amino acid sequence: CASSPLEGQPQHF.